This T cell receptor (beta chain) comes out of a study of chemoradiotherapy in HPV16-positive cancers. Notes on the study in general: In HPV16-positive patients, HPV-responsive T-cell expansion tracked better recurrence-free survival.

The CDR3 runs 13 residues. CDR1 and CDR2 (germline): MDHEN, SYDVKM. V dropped 6 bases and J dropped 3 bases, with 12 bases sitting between them. Over chemoradiotherapy, repertoires were sampled more than once. Concerning this clone: Its antigen is unknown.

Measured with immunoSEQ multiplex PCR; TCRdb has only the in-frame clones, and not every one. The sample lists about 15,000 clones, roughly two thirds seen once, with approximately 8% in the top ten. The chain couples TRBV28 to TRBJ2-7; D gene unclear. Sequenced here: tumor tissue, sampled from a patient who underwent chemoradiotherapy. The sequence was obtained from a human donor with HPV-associated anogenital cancer. In nucleotides, the CDR3 is TGTGCCAGCAGGTCCCCGGACGGCTACGAGCAGTACTTC. The encoded protein is CASRSPDGYEQYF.